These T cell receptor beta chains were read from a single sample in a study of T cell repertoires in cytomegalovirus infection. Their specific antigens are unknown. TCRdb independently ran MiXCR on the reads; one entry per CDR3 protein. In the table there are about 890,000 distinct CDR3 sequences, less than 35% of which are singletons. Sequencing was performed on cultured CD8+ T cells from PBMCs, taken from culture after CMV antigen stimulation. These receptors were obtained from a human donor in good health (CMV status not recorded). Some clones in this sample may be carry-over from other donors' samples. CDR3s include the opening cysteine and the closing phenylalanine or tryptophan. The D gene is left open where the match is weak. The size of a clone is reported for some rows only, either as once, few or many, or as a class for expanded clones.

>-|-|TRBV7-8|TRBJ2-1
CASSLAPPPNKQFF
TGTGCCAGCAGCTTAGCGCCCCCCCCTAATAAGCAGTTCTTT
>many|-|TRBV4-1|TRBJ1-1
CASSQVAGMNTEAFF
TGCGCCAGCAGCCAAGTCGCAGGAATGAACACTGAAGCTTTCTTT
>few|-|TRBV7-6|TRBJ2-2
CASSLAQTRYTGELFF
TGTGCCAGCAGCTTAGCTCAGACTCGATACACCGGGGAGCTGTTTTTT
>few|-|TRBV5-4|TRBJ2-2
CASSLGIGRSNTGELFF
TGTGCCAGCAGCTTGGGTATAGGACGTTCGAACACCGGGGAGCTGTTTTTT
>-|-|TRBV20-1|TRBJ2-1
CSARDPRDYNEQFF
TGCAGTGCTAGAGATCCGAGAGACTACAATGAGCAGTTCTTC
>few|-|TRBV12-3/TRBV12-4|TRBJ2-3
CASSPFAGTDTQYF
TGTGCCAGCAGCCCCTTCGCTGGGACAGATACGCAGTATTTT
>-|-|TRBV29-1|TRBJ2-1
CSVETVGASSYNEQFF
TGCAGCGTTGAAACTGTGGGGGCAAGCTCCTACAATGAGCAGTTCTTC
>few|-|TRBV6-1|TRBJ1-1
CASSWTSNMNTEAFF
TGTGCCAGCAGTTGGACATCGAACATGAACACTGAAGCTTTCTTT
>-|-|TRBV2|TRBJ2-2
CASSVLVELFF
TGTGCCAGCAGTGTTCTCGTGGAACTGTTTTTT
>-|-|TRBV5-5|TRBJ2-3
CASSLDLTGTDTQYF
TGTGCCAGCAGCTTAGATTTGACAGGCACAGATACGCAGTATTTT
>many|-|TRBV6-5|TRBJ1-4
CASSLGQLEKLFF
TGTGCCAGCAGTTTAGGCCAGCTTGAAAAACTGTTTTTT
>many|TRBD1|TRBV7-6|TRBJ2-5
CASSLRDRGSVGETQYF
TGTGCCAGCAGCTTACGGGACAGGGGGTCCGTAGGAGAGACCCAGTACTTC
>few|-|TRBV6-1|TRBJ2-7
CASSERGPYEQYF
TGTGCCAGCAGTGAGAGGGGACCCTACGAGCAGTACTTC
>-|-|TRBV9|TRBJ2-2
CASSVAPGVQAFTGELFF
TGTGCCAGCAGCGTAGCTCCAGGGGTCCAAGCCTTCACCGGGGAGCTGTTTTTT
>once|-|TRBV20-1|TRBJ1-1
CSARDVQFGEAFF
TGCAGTGCTAGAGATGTACAGTTCGGTGAAGCTTTCTTT
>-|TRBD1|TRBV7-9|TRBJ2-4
CASSLGQELLDRNIQYF
TGTGCCAGCAGCCTGGGACAGGAGCTTTTGGATCGAAACATTCAGTACTTC
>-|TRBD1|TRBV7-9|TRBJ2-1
CASSIGTAHPYNEQFF
TGTGCCAGCAGCATTGGGACAGCTCATCCCTACAATGAGCAGTTCTTC
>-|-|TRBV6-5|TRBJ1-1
CATGIERDRSEAFF
TGTGCCACCGGCATTGAGCGTGACAGGAGTGAAGCTTTCTTT
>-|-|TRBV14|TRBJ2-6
CASSQRGANVLTF
TGTGCCAGCAGCCAAAGGGGGGCCAACGTCCTGACTTTC